This entry lists 10 T cell receptor beta chains sequenced from one sample in a study of PD-1 and CTLA-4 blockade in melanoma. Assay used: immunoSEQ multiplex PCR; TCRdb lists only in-frame clones, some missing. The sample gives 15,000 to 20,000 clones, 65% to 85% of which show up once; 15% to 20% is in the top ten. This specimen consisted of CD8+ T cells from peripheral blood, obtained before anti-PD-1 treatment. These receptors were collected from a human donor with melanoma.

CDR3 in amino acids: CASSQDRDRGRRIDEKLFF. In nucleotides, the CDR3 is TGTGCCAGCAGCCAAGACCGGGACAGGGGGCGTAGGATTGATGAAAAACTGTTTTTT. The chain has TRBV3-1 (or the pseudogene TRBV3-2) and TRBJ1-4; 12 positions match TRBD1. The length of the CDR3 is 19 residues. J was trimmed by 6 bases and V by 0 bases; bases with no gene match: 11. In germline, CDR1 is LGHDT, CDR2 YNNKEL (reference sequence).

V gene TRBV6-5 combines with J gene TRBJ2-5, with a possible D match to TRBD1 (6 bases). This CDR3 is built from 15 residues. V gave up 5 bases and J gave up 4 bases, with 17 bases separating them. Germline assignment: CDR1 MNHEY and CDR2 SVGAGI. CDR3 region: CASSRFGGASETQYF. The DNA of the CDR3 is TGTGCCAGCAGTCGCTTTGGGGGCGCTTCAGAGACCCAGTACTTC.

The V call is TRBV7-9, the J call TRBJ2-6; D not certain. CDR1 and CDR2 from the germline V gene are SEHNR and FQNEAQ (reference sequence). Trimming took 3 bases from V and 4 from J, leaving 10 bases between them. The CDR3 contains 15 residues. CDR3 region: CASSFGPGGANVLTF. CDR3 nucleotide sequence: TGTGCCAGCAGCTTCGGGCCTGGGGGGGCCAACGTCCTGACTTTC.

The rearrangement joins TRBV4-1 to TRBJ1-6; D is possibly TRBD1 (5 bases). The CDR3 consists of 17 residues. V gave up 3 bases and J gave up 0 bases, with 12 bases separating them. CDR1 and CDR2 (germline): MGHRA, YSYEKL. CDR3 region: CASSQGGPGSYNSPLHF. In DNA form, the CDR3 reads TGCGCCAGCAGCCAGGGGGGACCCGGCTCCTATAATTCACCCCTCCACTTT.

The chain is built from TRBV10-2 and TRBJ2-5; D possibly matches TRBD1 or TRBD2 (5 bases each). CDR1 is WSHSY and CDR2 is SAAADI in the germline V gene. Trimming pared 0 bases from V and 3 bases from J, leaving 8 bases between. The CDR3 has 14 amino acids. CDR3: CASSESRGEETQYF. For the CDR3, the DNA is TGCGCCAGCAGTGAGTCGAGAGGGGAAGAGACCCAGTACTTC.

J is TRBJ1-1 and V is TRBV25-1; TRBD1 agrees at 9 bases. This CDR3 spans 14 amino acids. The germline V gene has CDR1 MGHDK and CDR2 SYGVNS. The ends lost 4 bases at V and 0 bases at J; junction bases unmatched: 0. The CDR3 loop is CASSGDRVNTEAFF. CDR3 in DNA: TGTGCCAGCAGTGGGGACAGGGTGAACACTGAAGCTTTCTTT.

The chain joins TRBV11-3 to TRBJ2-5; 10 bases agree with TRBD1. The germline V gene has CDR1 SGHNT and CDR2 YENEEA. Losses at the gene ends were 3 bases for V and 5 bases for J; bases not matched to a gene: 3. The CDR3 has 14 residues. CDR3 DNA: TGTGCCAGCAGCTTCCGGGACAGGGGCGAGACCCAGTACTTC. It encodes CASSFRDRGETQYF.

The chain couples TRBV5-4 to TRBJ2-3; no clear D gene. Germline CDR1 and CDR2: SGHNT and YYREEE (reference sequence). This CDR3 has 13 residues. V lost 0 bases, J lost 3 bases, and 5 bases lay in between. CDR3 DNA: TGTGCCAGCAGCTTGGATGTAACAGATACGCAGTATTTT. It encodes CASSLDVTDTQYF.

V and J are TRBV9 and TRBJ1-5; tentative D call: TRBD1 (5 bases). The CDR3 loop spans 15 amino acids. Germline lookup yields CDR1 SGDLS and CDR2 YYNGEE. Trimming removed 0 bases at V and 6 bases at J, with 13 bases between. CDR3 bases: TGTGCCAGCAGCGTAGGCCAGGGAACTAGTCAGCCCCAGCATTTT. It translates to CASSVGQGTSQPQHF.

This clone was found a few times. The chain carries TRBV7-9 and TRBJ1-3; D remains unclear. The CDR3 sequence is 13 residues long. In germline, CDR1 is SEHNR, CDR2 FQNEAQ (reference sequence). Trimming cost V 5 bases and J 9 bases, with 14 bases left between them. The CDR3: CASSRSPLGTIYF. CDR3 coding DNA: TGTGCCAGCAGCCGATCTCCCTTGGGCACCATATATTTT.